This T cell receptor beta chain was captured in a study of early T cells in non-severe SARS-CoV-2 infection. Study context: Bulk RNA isolated from unsorted whole blood underwent sequencing; chains were not paired. General study findings and limits: Sequences matched to VDJdb favored anti-spike CD8 responses, while private and CD4 specificities were missed.

This clonotype came up a few times. What it binds is not known. Separate cDNA molecules each had unique molecular identifiers attached to them. TCRdb called the 5' RACE reads again in MiXCR, with one record for every CDR3 protein. The sample has tens of thousands of distinct CDR3 sequences, 5.2% seen once. Germline V CDR1 and CDR2: SEHNR, FQNEAQ (reference sequence). V shed 11 bases, J shed 5 bases, and the junction held 9 bases outside the gene matches. The CDR3 totals 15 residues. The V gene is TRBV7-9, the J gene TRBJ1-4; 12 bases agree with TRBD1. This clonotype originated in an adult who was a healthcare worker with PCR-confirmed SARS-CoV-2 infection or an uninfected control (not recorded which). The sequenced material came from whole blood. Written as DNA, the CDR3 is TGTGCCGGAGGGACAGGGGGCGGACAAAATGAAAAACTGTTTTTT. Translating gives CAGGTGGGQNEKLFF.